What follows describes a single T cell receptor beta chain. The antigen remains unidentified. The data were obtained in a study of CD8 T cells in Susac syndrome. RNA, at about 0.45 to 1 ug, was reverse transcribed with random hexamers. TCRdb re-called the immunoSEQ multiplex PCR reads with MiXCR, one entry per CDR3 protein. The sample has around 150,000 distinct CDR3 sequences, 85% to 95% seen once. General observations from the study: Only a relatively small number of individuals were included in the TCR sequencing and HLA analysis.

The receptor comes from a human donor with Susac syndrome. Material: CD8+ T cells from PBMCs.

The CDR3 loop is CASSYGNNEQFF. The CDR3 DNA reads TGTGCCAGCAGCTACGGAAACAATGAGCAGTTCTTC. The rearrangement joins TRBV5-4 to TRBJ2-1; no firm D call. CDR1 and CDR2 from the germline V gene are SGHNT and YYREEE (reference sequence). Trimming stripped 3 bases from V and 5 bases from J, with 6 bases between. The CDR3 totals 12 residues.